Listed here are 14 T cell receptor beta chains from one sample, sequenced in a study of response to subunit inactivated influenza vaccine. MiXCR, run by TCRdb on the RT-PCR reads, gives a single entry per CDR3 protein. The table records fewer than 800,000 distinct CDR3 sequences, approximately 14% of them present only once. The sample here was PBMCs from blood, taken 11 to 12 days after vaccination. The receptors come from a man over 45 who received an inactivated influenza vaccine.

The chain recombines TRBV7-9 with TRBJ1-2; 8 positions match TRBD1. Germline CDR1 SEHNR, CDR2 FQNEAQ (reference sequence). There are 15 residues in the CDR3. The J segment lost 5 bases and the V segment lost 5 bases, leaving 10 bases of the junction unmatched. CDR3 DNA: TGTGCCAGCAGCCCTAGCGGACAGGGCCTATATGGCTACACCTTC. Protein product: CASSPSGQGLYGYTF.

The chain carries TRBV12-3 or TRBV12-4 and TRBJ2-7; weak D call: TRBD1 (6 bases). The CDR3 sequence is 12 residues long. V gave up 5 bases and J gave up 12 bases, with 17 bases separating them. The CDR3 bases are TGTGCCAGCAGTAACCGGGACACCTTGCGGTACTTC. Protein product: CASSNRDTLRYF.

Only a few counts were recorded for this clonotype. This rearrangement joins TRBV20-1 to TRBJ2-5; 7 positions match TRBD2. Losses at the gene ends were 6 bases for V and 2 bases for J; bases not matched to a gene: 3. Per germline, CDR1 DFQATT and CDR2 SNEGSKA (reference sequence). The CDR3 consists of 12 residues. The CDR3 DNA sequence: TGCAGTGCAGGGAGGGGTCAAGAGACCCAGTACTTC. This translates into CSAGRGQETQYF.

The chain has TRBV7-6 and TRBJ2-2; 9 bases fit TRBD2. The ends lost 5 bases at V and 7 bases at J; junction bases unmatched: 8. Germline CDR1 reads SGHVS; CDR2 reads FNYEAQ. CDR3 length: 15 residues. CDR3 sequence (DNA): TGTGCCAGCAGCCGCGCGGGAGGGCCGGTCGGGGAGCTGTTTTTT. The encoded protein is CASSRAGGPVGELFF.

This clonotype has a handful of counts. The rearrangement links TRBV9 to TRBJ2-3, with 11 bases identical to TRBD2. V lost 4 bases and J lost 5; bases outside the gene matches: 6. Germline assignment: CDR1 SGDLS and CDR2 YYNGEE. The CDR3 runs to 15 residues. In DNA, the CDR3 is TGTGCCAGCAGCAAGCTAGCGGGAGGCGGAGATACGCAGTATTTT. Its protein product is CASSKLAGGGDTQYF.

This clonotype has a handful of counts. The chain couples TRBV2 to TRBJ2-3; D not certain. V gave up 7 bases and J gave up 5 bases, with 13 bases separating them. CDR3 size: 13 residues. CDR1 SNHLY and CDR2 FYNNEI come from the germline V gene. The CDR3 loop reads CASNSRLIDTQYF. CDR3 in DNA: TGTGCCAGCAACTCGAGGTTGATAGATACGCAGTATTTT.

The rearrangement links TRBV30 to TRBJ2-1; maybe TRBD1 (5 bases). This CDR3 comprises 12 residues. V dropped 0 bases and J dropped 8 bases, with 8 bases sitting between them. Germline V gives CDR1 GTSNPN, CDR2 SVGIG (reference sequence). The CDR3 protein is CAWSVQVYEQFF. The CDR3 DNA sequence: TGTGCCTGGAGTGTACAGGTGTATGAGCAGTTCTTC.

There are a few counts of this clonotype. V and J are TRBV12-3 or TRBV12-4 and TRBJ2-2; TRBD1 agrees at 10 bases. The CDR3 runs 16 residues. Trimming took 6 bases from V and 2 from J; bases not matched to a gene: 6. CDR3 sequence (DNA): TGTGCCAGCAGCTACGACAGGGGGCTTAACACCGGGGAGCTGTTTTTT. Amino acid sequence: CASSYDRGLNTGELFF.

V is TRBV5-1 and J is TRBJ2-3; D might be TRBD2 (6 bases). V gave up 3 bases and J gave up 7 bases, with 30 bases separating them. The CDR3 runs to 19 residues. In germline, CDR1 is SGHRS, CDR2 YFSETQ. The CDR3 DNA reads TGCGCCAGCAGCTCAGGGAGAGGCAAAGGGACGGACTACACGTATACGCAGTATTTT. Translation gives CASSSGRGKGTDYTYTQYF.

This clonotype showed up just a few times. The V and J genes are TRBV5-1 and TRBJ1-1; no clear D gene. The CDR3 runs to 13 residues. Trimming took off 1 base at V and 6 bases at J, with 10 bases between the two ends. Germline V gene lookup returns CDR1 SGHRS and CDR2 YFSETQ. CDR3 coding DNA: TGCGCCAGCAGCTTGCAGGTTGGGGCTGAAGCTTTCTTT. As protein: CASSLQVGAEAFF.

CDR3 DNA sequence: TGCAGCGTTAGGCTAGCGGGAGGAGAGACCCAGTACTTC. Translating gives CSVRLAGGETQYF. This sequence joins TRBV29-1 and TRBJ2-5; TRBD2 aligns across 11 bases. Germline V gene lookup returns CDR1 SQVTM and CDR2 ANQGSEA. The CDR3 has 13 residues. V shed 5 bases, J shed 4 bases, and the junction held 3 bases outside the gene matches.

Points on this clonotype: A much larger clone differs from this one at a single base, so this may be a read error. This chain links TRBV29-1 with TRBJ2-2; D ambiguous. Germline V gene sequence: CDR1 SQVTM, CDR2 ANQGSEA. Trimming left V 8 bases short and J 8 bases short, with 9 bases between. The CDR3 sequence is 10 residues long. DNA of the CDR3: TGCAGCCTTCGGGCGGGGGAGCTGTTTTTT. It translates to CSLRAGELFF.

The table lists this clonotype with a few counts. The chain recombines TRBV18 with TRBJ1-6, with D perhaps TRBD1 (6 bases). Germline V gene data show CDR1 as KGHSH and CDR2 as LQKENI. CDR3 size: 15 residues. Deletions cut 4 bases from V and 4 bases from J, with 11 bases between. Here the CDR3 DNA reads TGTGCCAGCTCACACGGGACAAGTTATAATTCACCCCTCCACTTT. Its translation is CASSHGTSYNSPLHF.

This clonotype was counted many times. This chain joins TRBV7-9 and TRBJ1-2; possible D gene TRBD1, 6 bases. Germline assignment: CDR1 SEHNR and CDR2 FQNEAQ (reference sequence). With 1 base removed from V and 6 bases from J, the gap between germline ends came to 9 bases. The CDR3 runs 13 residues. The CDR3 spells CASSLGGAHGYTF. The CDR3 nucleotides are TGTGCCAGCAGCTTAGGGGGGGCGCATGGCTACACCTTC.